This passage covers 32 T cell receptor beta chains from one sample sequenced in a study of T cells in Graves' hyperthyroidism and ophthalmopathy. What was amplified from RNA transcripts were TCR beta CDR3 regions. HTBI primers were the set used in a first-round RT-PCR of the TCR CDR3. One entry per CDR3 protein results from TCRdb running MiXCR on the multiplex PCR reads. The table includes about 610,000 distinct CDR3 sequences, approximately 16% detected once. Sequencing used blood. These receptors originate from a woman in her 40s with Graves' ophthalmopathy.

Points on this clonotype: A much larger clone lies one base from this, so it may be a read error. Because it lacks the conserved phenylalanine or tryptophan at the end, this CDR3 is likely a read error. This chain links TRBV5-1 with TRBJ1-1, with D maybe TRBD1 (6 bases). Germline assignment: CDR1 SGHRS and CDR2 YFSETQ. Trimming took 2 bases from V and 1 from J, leaving 18 bases between them. There are 17 residues in the CDR3. CDR3 residues: CASSFAETGFGNTEAFS. CDR3 sequence (DNA): TGCGCCAGCAGCTTCGCGGAAACAGGGTTCGGGAACACTGAAGCTTTCTCT.

At least ten counts were recorded for this clonotype. The chain has TRBV3-1 and TRBJ1-1, with D hard to call. This CDR3 is 14 amino acids long. Germline CDR1 reads LGHDT; CDR2 reads YNNKEL (reference sequence). V lost 1 base and J lost 0, with 6 bases in between. The CDR3 bases are TGTGCCAGCAGCCAAGGGTTCCTGAACACTGAAGCTTTCTTT. Encoded protein: CASSQGFLNTEAFF.

This clonotype appeared a few times. The chain joins TRBV9 to TRBJ2-6, with unresolved D. This CDR3 is 17 amino acids long. Germline CDR1 SGDLS, CDR2 YYNGEE. Trimming took off 4 bases at V and 4 bases at J, with 18 bases between the two ends. The CDR3 DNA sequence: TGTGCCAGCAGCTCTAGTACCAGAGAGGCAGGGGCCAACGTCCTGACTTTC. Translation: CASSSSTREAGANVLTF.

This clonotype was seen a few times. This chain connects TRBV6-2 or TRBV6-3 to TRBJ2-2, with TRBD2 as a possible D gene (7 bases). In germline, CDR1 is MNHEY, CDR2 SVGEGT. The CDR3 is 15 amino acids. Trimming took off 6 bases at V and 7 bases at J, with 18 bases between the two ends. CDR3 bases: TGTGCCAGCAGGACGTTTCGGGGGGCAATCGGGGAGCTGTTTTTT. It is translated as CASRTFRGAIGELFF.

This clonotype was recorded at least ten times. The chain joins TRBV11-2 to TRBJ1-4; a weak D match, TRBD1 (5 bases). CDR3 length: 16 residues. Trimming took 4 bases from V and 5 from J, leaving 17 bases between them. The germline V gene encodes CDR1 SGHAT and CDR2 FQNNGV. This CDR3 reads CASSWGDRRANEKLFF. The CDR3 DNA follows: TGTGCCAGCAGCTGGGGCGACCGGAGGGCGAATGAAAAACTGTTTTTT.

This clonotype appeared many times. The J gene is TRBJ2-7, the V gene TRBV3-1, with D perhaps matching TRBD1 or TRBD2 (6 bases each). V shed 0 bases and J shed 4 bases, with 10 bases lying between them. CDR1 LGHDT and CDR2 YNNKEL come from the germline V gene (reference sequence). CDR3 size: 14 residues. CDR3 amino acids: CASSQDPGAYEQYF. The CDR3 nucleotides are TGTGCCAGCAGCCAAGATCCGGGGGCGTACGAGCAGTACTTC.

This clonotype has ten or more counts. The chain is built from TRBV28 and TRBJ2-1; possibly TRBD2 for D (6 bases). From germline, CDR1 is MDHEN and CDR2 SYDVKM. The length of the CDR3 is 17 residues. Trimming pared 2 bases from V and 9 bases from J, leaving 23 bases between. This CDR3 is CASSLDGETGVTREQFF. The CDR3 DNA sequence: TGTGCCAGCAGTTTAGACGGGGAAACGGGAGTCACCCGTGAGCAGTTCTTC.

In its sample, this clonotype was seen many times. The rearrangement joins TRBV24-1 to TRBJ2-5; D uncertain. The CDR3 has 13 amino acids. The germline CDR1 and CDR2 sequences are KGHDR and SFDVKD. V was pared by 5 bases and J by 1 base, with 7 bases between. The DNA for the CDR3 is TGTGCCACCAGTGGCTGGGGCCAAGAGACCCAGTACTTC. This gives the protein CATSGWGQETQYF.

Turning to this clonotype: A much more abundant neighbour one base away suggests this may be a read error. The chain combines TRBV15 with TRBJ1-1; tentatively, D is TRBD1 (5 bases). The CDR3 has 16 amino acids. V was clipped by 7 bases and J by 7 bases, with 25 bases between them. The germline gives CDR1 LNHNV, CDR2 YYDKDF (reference sequence). CDR3 sequence: CATTEVVGGRKGEAFF. CDR3 DNA sequence: TGTGCCACCACCGAGGTCGTGGGGGGAAGGAAAGGTGAAGCTTTCTTT.

This clonotype was observed a few times. The genes are TRBV5-1 and TRBJ2-2; a possible D gene is TRBD2 (5 bases). The V end lost 2 bases, the J end lost 4 bases, and 9 bases lay between the germline ends. The CDR3 has 14 amino acids. Germline assignment: CDR1 SGHRS and CDR2 YFSETQ. In nucleotides, the CDR3 is TGCGCCAGCAGCTTAGCTAGCTTCACCGGGGAGCTGTTTTTT. It yields the protein CASSLASFTGELFF.

The table lists this clonotype with many counts. The rearrangement links TRBV6-1 to TRBJ1-4, with TRBD1 matching over 9 bases. J was trimmed by 4 bases and V by 5 bases; bases with no gene match: 8. The CDR3 length is 16 residues. Germline V gene sequence: CDR1 MNHNS, CDR2 SASEGT. The CDR3 DNA reads TGTGCCAGCAGTTCACCTCCGGGACAGGGTAATGAAAAACTGTTTTTT. Protein: CASSSPPGQGNEKLFF.

This chain joins TRBV10-3 and TRBJ2-7; D is ambiguous. Germline-derived CDR1 and CDR2 are ENHRY and SYGVKD. This CDR3 is 15 amino acids long. The germline V and J ends were trimmed by 5 bases and 3 bases, with 17 bases remaining between them. Here the CDR3 DNA reads TGTGCCATCAGTTTTGGGGATATCCAGAACTACGAGCAGTACTTC. Encoded protein: CAISFGDIQNYEQYF.

This rearrangement joins TRBV18 to TRBJ2-2; D not certain. Trimming took 1 base from V and 1 from J, leaving 7 bases between them. Germline CDR1 reads KGHSH; CDR2 reads LQKENI. The CDR3 covers 15 residues. CDR3 in DNA: TGTGCCAGCTCACCACGTTGGGAGAACACCGGGGAGCTGTTTTTT. Translating gives CASSPRWENTGELFF.

This clonotype came up many times. The chain employs TRBV20-1 and TRBJ2-2; 8 positions match TRBD2. Looked up from germline, CDR1 is DFQATT and CDR2 is SNEGSKA (reference sequence). J was trimmed by 5 bases and V by 2 bases; bases with no gene match: 4. The CDR3 is 14 amino acids. CDR3 sequence reads: CSARLGLGTGELFF. CDR3 sequence (DNA): TGCAGTGCTAGACTGGGACTAGGGACCGGGGAGCTGTTTTTT.

This clonotype has ten or more counts. The rearrangement links TRBV2 to TRBJ1-6, with 7 bases aligning to TRBD1. After removal of 4 bases from V and 10 bases from J, the junction contained 13 bases not matched to a gene. Germline-derived CDR1 and CDR2 are SNHLY and FYNNEI. The CDR3 is made up of 16 amino acids. As DNA, the CDR3 is TGTGCCAGCAGTGTGGAGACTAGAGGGGGCGGATCACCCCTCCACTTT. Translation gives CASSVETRGGGSPLHF.

This clonotype was counted ten times or more. The CDR3 nucleotides are TGTGCCAGCAGCCAAGGGGGGCTTGAAGCTTTCTTT. Translating gives CASSQGGLEAFF. This chain uses TRBV3-1 with TRBJ1-1; D is perhaps TRBD1 (6 bases). Trimming shortened V by 1 base and J by 7 bases, and 7 bases separated the two germline ends. The CDR3 length is 12 residues. The germline gives CDR1 LGHDT, CDR2 YNNKEL (reference sequence).

On this clonotype itself: Possible read error: a much larger clone is one base away. V usage is TRBV28 and J usage is TRBJ1-2; TRBD1 is a possible D gene (5 bases). Germline CDR1 MDHEN, CDR2 SYDVKM. The CDR3 spans 12 residues. DNA for the CDR3: TGTGCCAGCACCGCGGACAATTATGGCCACACCTTC. Its protein is CASTADNYGHTF.

This chain uses TRBV9 with TRBJ2-5, with D possibly being TRBD2 (5 bases). The V gene lost 4 bases and the J gene lost 4 bases, with 17 bases spanning the gap. Germline loops: CDR1 SGDLS, CDR2 YYNGEE. The CDR3 has 15 residues. CDR3 residues: CASSHDLTRGETQYF. CDR3 bases: TGTGCCAGCAGCCACGACTTGACCCGGGGAGAGACCCAGTACTTC.

The chain employs TRBV15 and TRBJ2-1; D is uncertain. V was trimmed by 1 base and J by 3 bases, leaving 4 bases between them. The CDR3 is 13 amino acids. CDR1 is LNHNV, CDR2 YYDKDF, per germline (reference sequence). For the CDR3, the DNA is TGTGCCACCAGCAGAGTCTACTACAATGAGCAGTTCTTC. Its translation: CATSRVYYNEQFF.

This clonotype showed up just a few times. The gene calls are TRBV29-1 and TRBJ2-3, with D possibly being TRBD2 (7 bases). V dropped 5 bases and J dropped 0 bases, with 15 bases sitting between them. CDR3 length: 15 residues. Germline assignment: CDR1 SQVTM and CDR2 ANQGSEA. CDR3 nucleotide sequence: TGCAGCGTTTCACGGGGGGCGGCGAGCACAGATACGCAGTATTTT. Residues: CSVSRGAASTDTQYF.

The rearrangement uses TRBV30 and TRBJ1-4; TRBD1 is a possible D gene (5 bases). Trimming pared 2 bases from V and 3 bases from J, leaving 7 bases between. CDR1 is GTSNPN and CDR2 is SVGIG in the germline V gene (reference sequence). The CDR3 contains 13 residues. The CDR3 region is CAWSWGPNEKLFF. The DNA of the CDR3 is TGTGCCTGGAGTTGGGGACCTAATGAAAAACTGTTTTTT.

This clonotype has just a few counts. The chain couples TRBV7-9 to TRBJ2-3, with D uncertain. The ends were cut back, 2 bases at V and 0 bases at J, with 9 bases in the middle. The CDR3 consists of 15 residues. Per germline, CDR1 SEHNR and CDR2 FQNEAQ (reference sequence). The CDR3 sequence: CASSLSRFSTDTQYF. Written as DNA, the CDR3 is TGTGCCAGCAGCTTAAGTAGATTCAGCACAGATACGCAGTATTTT.

This clonotype appeared many times. The chain combines TRBV10-3 with TRBJ1-1; 9 nucleotides align to TRBD1. The germline gives CDR1 ENHRY, CDR2 SYGVKD. J lost 1 base, V lost 5 bases, and 2 bases had no gene match. The CDR3 contains 14 residues. The CDR3 spells CAISWDRENTEAFF. The CDR3 DNA is TGTGCCATCAGTTGGGACAGGGAGAACACTGAAGCTTTCTTT.

Points on this clonotype: Likely a read error: the CDR3 ends without its conserved phenylalanine or tryptophan. The rearrangement uses TRBV9 and TRBJ2-3; D is ambiguous. Trimming cost V 1 base and J 8 bases, with 14 bases left between them. The length of the CDR3 is 14 residues. From germline, CDR1 is SGDLS and CDR2 YYNGEE. This CDR3 is CASSVLPQTATQYL. Here the CDR3 DNA reads TGTGCCAGCAGCGTACTTCCCCAGACGGCTACGCAGTATTTA.

This clonotype was counted only a few times. The V and J genes are TRBV6-1 and TRBJ1-2; no clear D gene. V lost 5 bases and J 5 bases, leaving 12 bases between the germline ends. The V gene's germline CDR1 is MNHNS and CDR2 SASEGT. This CDR3 has 13 amino acids. The CDR3 spells CASSFNSEYGYTF. The CDR3 DNA sequence: TGTGCCAGCAGTTTCAACTCGGAATATGGCTACACCTTC.

The gene calls are TRBV29-1 and TRBJ1-5; 8 positions match TRBD1. J gave up 5 bases and V 4 bases, and 4 bases lay outside the gene matches. From germline, CDR1 is SQVTM and CDR2 ANQGSEA. This CDR3 region has 13 residues. Here the CDR3 DNA reads TGCAGCGTTGCGGGACAGGCACATCAGCCCCAGCATTTT. Translating it yields CSVAGQAHQPQHF.

This clonotype was counted only a few times. Since a much larger clone is just one base distant, this may be a read error. The chain carries TRBV2 and TRBJ2-5; either TRBD1 or TRBD2 may supply D (5 bases each). The CDR3 covers 17 residues. V was cut by 1 base and J by 2 bases, with 17 bases left in between. The V gene's germline CDR1 is SNHLY and CDR2 FYNNEI. The CDR3 region has the DNA TGTGCCAGCAGTGAAGTGCTTCTGGGGGTAGTTCAAGAGACCCAGTACTTC. It is translated as CASSEVLLGVVQETQYF.

This clonotype showed up many times. The chain has TRBV19 and TRBJ1-1; 7 bases map to TRBD1. The germline V gene has CDR1 LNHDA and CDR2 SQIVND (reference sequence). The CDR3 is made up of 18 amino acids. J was trimmed by 4 bases and V by 3 bases; bases with no gene match: 17. CDR3 DNA sequence: TGTGCCAGTAGTATGATGGGACAGAAGAGATATCGGGGCACTGAAGCTTTCTTT. Translating gives CASSMMGQKRYRGTEAFF.

This clonotype was counted ten times or more. The gene calls are TRBV3-1 and TRBJ1-2; D unclear. Germline values: CDR1 LGHDT, CDR2 YNNKEL (reference sequence). This CDR3 region has 15 residues. With 4 bases removed from V and 4 bases from J, the gap between germline ends came to 16 bases. In nucleotides, the CDR3 is TGTGCCAGCAGCCGACAATCAGTGGGCAGCTATGGCTACACCTTC. Translated: CASSRQSVGSYGYTF. Filled out from reference TRBV3-1 and TRBJ1-2, the complete variable domain reads DTAVSQTPKYLVTQMGNDKSIKCEQNLGHDTMYWYKQDSKKFLKIMFSYNNKELIINETVPNRFSPKSPDKAHLNLHINSLELGDSAVYFCASSRQSVGSYGYTFGSGTRLTVV.

This clonotype came up a few times. CDR3 nucleotide sequence: TGTGCCAGCAGCCAGCAGCGGGAAGGGTACGAGCAGTACTTC. This gives the protein CASSQQREGYEQYF. V is TRBV4-2 and J is TRBJ2-7; 7 positions agree with TRBD2. V gave up 3 bases and J gave up 4 bases; unmatched junction bases: 6. There are 14 residues in the CDR3. Germline CDR1 and CDR2: LGHNA and YNFKEQ.

At least ten counts were recorded for this clonotype. V usage is TRBV30 and J usage is TRBJ1-5, with TRBD1 matching 8 bases. V trimming: 0 bases; J trimming: 7 bases; junction bases outside the gene matches: 8. CDR1 is GTSNPN and CDR2 is SVGIG in the germline V gene (reference sequence). The CDR3 has 15 amino acids. CDR3 sequence (DNA): TGTGCCTGGAGTGTACGTGGACAGGGTGAACAGCCCCAGCATTTT. Protein sequence: CAWSVRGQGEQPQHF. The entire variable domain, with the rest obtained from reference TRBV30 and TRBJ1-5, is as follows: SQTIHQWPATLVQPVGSPLSLECTVEGTSNPNLYWYRQAAGRGLQLLFYSVGIGQISSEVPQNLSASRPQDRQFILSSKKLLLSDSGFYLCAWSVRGQGEQPQHFGDGTRLSIL.

V is TRBV7-9 and J is TRBJ2-2, with D perhaps matching TRBD1 (6 bases). This CDR3 has 15 residues. Germline CDR1 SEHNR, CDR2 FQNEAQ (reference sequence). Trimming shortened V by 6 bases and J by 6 bases, and 17 bases separated the two germline ends. The CDR3 sequence is CASSHREIVAGELFF. CDR3 nucleotides: TGTGCCAGCAGTCACAGGGAAATTGTAGCCGGGGAGCTGTTTTTT.